This T cell receptor (beta chain) stems from a study of blood T cell repertoires in COVID-19. Study as a whole: Sample material is recorded as cDNA or gDNA derived from T cells, B-cell-depleted T cells, or PBMCs.

The repertoire was sequenced with immunoSEQ multiplex PCR; TCRdb's copy has only in-frame clones and lacks some. The table shows 250,000 to 350,000 clones, with roughly 91% occurring only once. Participants' reported clinical history set cohort assignment. The receptor comes from a woman in her fifties or sixties who had been exposed to COVID-19. Sequencing input: PBMCs or T cells enriched from blood (not recorded which).

The CDR3 DNA is TGTGCCAGCTCCCGGGGTCAAGCGGTGAACTCTGGGGAGCTGTTTTTT. It translates to CASSRGQAVNSGELFF. The chain is built from TRBV18 and TRBJ2-2, with D perhaps matching TRBD2 (5 bases). In germline, CDR1 is KGHSH, CDR2 LQKENI. The CDR3 extends over 16 amino acids. The V and J ends lost 6 bases and 8 bases respectively, with 22 bases between them.